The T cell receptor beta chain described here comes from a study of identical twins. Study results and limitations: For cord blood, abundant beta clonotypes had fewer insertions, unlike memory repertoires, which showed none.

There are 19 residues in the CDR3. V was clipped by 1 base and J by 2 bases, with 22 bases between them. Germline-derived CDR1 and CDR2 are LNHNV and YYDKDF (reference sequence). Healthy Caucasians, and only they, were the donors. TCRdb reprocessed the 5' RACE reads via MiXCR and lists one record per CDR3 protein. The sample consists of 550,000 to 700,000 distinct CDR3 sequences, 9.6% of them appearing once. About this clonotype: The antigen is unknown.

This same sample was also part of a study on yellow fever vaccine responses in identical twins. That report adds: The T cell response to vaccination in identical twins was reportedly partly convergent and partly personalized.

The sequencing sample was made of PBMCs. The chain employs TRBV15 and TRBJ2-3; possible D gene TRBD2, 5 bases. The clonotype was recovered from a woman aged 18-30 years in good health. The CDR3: CATSRARGGSGSNTDTQYF. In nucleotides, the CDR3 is TGTGCCACCAGCAGAGCCCGGGGTGGGTCGGGGTCAAACACAGATACGCAGTATTTT.